This T cell receptor beta chain derives from a study of T cell responses to AZD1222 COVID-19 vaccine (dated by TCRdb to the early 2020s). As for the study more broadly: AZD1222 recipients given second doses at about 4 weeks or at about 12 weeks were pooled, since spike-specific TCR depth and breadth were not found to differ between the two schedules. A total of just over 230 trial participants underwent TCR sequencing, of whom approximately 200 had received two doses of AZD1222 and 26 had received two doses of the MenACWY control vaccine. Trial participants were enrolled by age into subgroups of 18-55, 56-69 and 70-plus years, and approximately 150, 30 and 60 TCR-sequenced participants, respectively, were included in these subgroups.

Remarks on this clone: The antigen it recognizes is unknown. No much larger clone exists at a distance of one base, and base qualities are not known. This sample also contains other DNA sequences that code for the same CDR3.

Overall study outcomes, separate from this receptor: Because no samples from the day 14 peak response were available, repertoires could be characterized only after the peak T cell response. Conclusions about previously exposed vaccinees are limited because only 5 or 6 AZD1222 recipients were SARS-CoV-2 seropositive at baseline. Reportedly, close to half of the unique spike-specific TCRs recognized epitopes lying outside the regions that are mutated in the B.1.351 and B.1.1.7 variants. Spike-specific TCR breadth and depth rose significantly after two AZD1222 doses compared with day 0 and with MenACWY recipients. The 56-69-year group was small, and its depth increase did not reach significance, likely because of low power. Participants were mostly white British and included more females than males, and it was suggested by the authors that clonal diversity may have been underestimated. The vaccine-associated CD4 TCRs covered the entire spike protein, and the dominant responses fell in regions 160-218 and 743-854.

The time point tag for this specimen amounts to: baseline before first vaccination. Samples from vaccinated people were obtained from the UK trials COV001 and COV002, which included a single-blind randomized controlled phase 2/3 trial of AZD1222 (ChAdOx1 nCoV-19) in healthy adults. Trial participant PBMC samples were collected at day 0 and day 28 after the second dose for TCRbeta chain sequencing. The CDR3 regions of human TCRbeta chains were analyzed by immunosequencing. On the authors' methods: Repertoire TCRs were checked for matches against a reference library of SARS-CoV-2-specific TCRs that had been generated using the MIRA antigen-specificity platform. Breadth was defined as the fraction of unique TCRs that were SARS-CoV-2-associated. Depth was defined as the fraction of total T cells that were SARS-CoV-2-associated. Using the MIRA data, each spike-specific TCR was mapped to the spike region that the TCR reacts to and placed in a CD4 or CD8 class. Log10-transformed breadth and depth values were compared by one-way ANOVA with Sidak's multiple comparisons tests. In its TCRdb copy, this immuneACCESS table keeps in-frame sequences only and misses some clones. Where compared with another copy, unresolved V genes explain less than half of these, and the others have no known cause. V, J and clone size reflect that table, while D and trimming were determined from the DNA. This sample holds some 120,000 clones; around 90% were observed only once. Approximately 1.5% of the sample lies in the top ten.

Spanning cysteine to phenylalanine, the CDR3 consists of 14 amino acids. The DNA shown is the 42-base CDR3, in frame from base 1. A distance of 4 bases separates the germline ends of V and J, which lose 0 bases and 2 bases respectively. The CDR1 and CDR2 encoded by the germline V gene (reference sequence) are SEHNR and FQNEAQ. This TCR was recovered from an adult in good health. Specimen: peripheral blood, collected on day 0 of AZD1222 vaccination. The chain is assembled from TRBV7-9 and TRBJ1-4; too little of a D gene remains to name it. In nucleotides, the sequence is TGTGCCAGCAGCTTAGCGGGGACTAATGAAAAACTGTTTTTT. It specifies CASSLAGTNEKLFF. Reference TRBV7-9 and TRBJ1-4 proteins supply the regions before and after the CDR3; the full variable domain is: DTGVSQNPRHKITKRGQNVTFRCDPISEHNRLYWYRQTLGQGPEFLTYFQNEAQLEKSRLLSDRFSAERPKGSFSTLEIQRTEQGDSAMYLCASSLAGTNEKLFFGSGTQLSVL.